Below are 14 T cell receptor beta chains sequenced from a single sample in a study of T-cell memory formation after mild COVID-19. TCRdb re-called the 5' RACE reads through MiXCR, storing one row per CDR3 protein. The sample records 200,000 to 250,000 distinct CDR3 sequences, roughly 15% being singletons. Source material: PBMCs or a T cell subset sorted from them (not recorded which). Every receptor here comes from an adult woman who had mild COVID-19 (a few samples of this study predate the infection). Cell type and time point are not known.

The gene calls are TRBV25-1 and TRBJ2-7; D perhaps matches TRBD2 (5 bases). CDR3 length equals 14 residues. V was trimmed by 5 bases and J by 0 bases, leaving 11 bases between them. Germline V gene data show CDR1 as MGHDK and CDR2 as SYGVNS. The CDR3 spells CASSPSSYSYEQYF. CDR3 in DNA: TGTGCCAGCAGTCCCTCTAGCTACTCCTACGAGCAGTACTTC.

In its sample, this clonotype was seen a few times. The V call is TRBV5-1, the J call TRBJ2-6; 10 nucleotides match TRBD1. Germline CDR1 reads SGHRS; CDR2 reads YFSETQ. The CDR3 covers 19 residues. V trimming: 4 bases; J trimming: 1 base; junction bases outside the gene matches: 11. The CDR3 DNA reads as TGCGCCAGCAGCCCTAGGGGACAGGGGAAAGGTTCTGGGGCCAACGTCCTGACTTTC. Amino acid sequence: CASSPRGQGKGSGANVLTF.

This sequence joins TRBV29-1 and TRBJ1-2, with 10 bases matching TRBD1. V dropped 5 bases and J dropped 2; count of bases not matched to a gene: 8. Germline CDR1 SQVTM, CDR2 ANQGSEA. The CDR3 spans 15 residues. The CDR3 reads CSVYLPGQGNYGYTF. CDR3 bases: TGCAGCGTTTATTTACCGGGACAGGGGAACTATGGCTACACCTTC.

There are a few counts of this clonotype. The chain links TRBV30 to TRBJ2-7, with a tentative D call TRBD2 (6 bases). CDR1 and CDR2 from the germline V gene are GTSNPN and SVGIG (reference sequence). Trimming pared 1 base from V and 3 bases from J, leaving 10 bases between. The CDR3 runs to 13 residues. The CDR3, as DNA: TGTGCCTGGAGTGCCCCGGGAGTCTACGAGCAGTACTTC. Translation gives CAWSAPGVYEQYF.

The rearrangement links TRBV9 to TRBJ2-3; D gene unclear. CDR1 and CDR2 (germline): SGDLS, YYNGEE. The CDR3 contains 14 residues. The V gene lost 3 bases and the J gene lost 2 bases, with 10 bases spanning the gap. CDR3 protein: CASSADKPTDTQYF. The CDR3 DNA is TGTGCCAGCAGCGCAGACAAGCCCACAGATACGCAGTATTTT. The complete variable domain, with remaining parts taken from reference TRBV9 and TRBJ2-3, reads DSGVTQTPKHLITATGQRVTLRCSPRSGDLSVYWYQQSLDQGLQFLIQYYNGEERAKGNILERFSAQQFPDLHSELNLSSLELGDSALYFCASSADKPTDTQYFGPGTRLTVL.

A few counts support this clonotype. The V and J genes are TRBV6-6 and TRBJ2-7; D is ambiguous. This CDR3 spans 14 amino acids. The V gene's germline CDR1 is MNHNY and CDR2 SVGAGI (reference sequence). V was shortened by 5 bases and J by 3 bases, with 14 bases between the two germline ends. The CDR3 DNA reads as TGTGCCAGCAGTCACCGATCAACCAACTACGAGCAGTACTTC. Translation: CASSHRSTNYEQYF.

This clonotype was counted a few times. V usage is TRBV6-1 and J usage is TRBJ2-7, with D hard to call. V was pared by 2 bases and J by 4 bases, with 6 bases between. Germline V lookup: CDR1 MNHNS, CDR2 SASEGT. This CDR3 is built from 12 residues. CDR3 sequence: CASSELRYEQYF. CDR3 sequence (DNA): TGTGCCAGCAGTGAACTTCGATACGAGCAGTACTTC.

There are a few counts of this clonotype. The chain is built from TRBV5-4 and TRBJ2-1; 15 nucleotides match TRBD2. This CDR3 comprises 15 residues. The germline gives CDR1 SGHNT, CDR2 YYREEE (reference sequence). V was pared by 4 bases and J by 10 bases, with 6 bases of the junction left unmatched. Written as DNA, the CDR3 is TGTGCCAGCAGCCCGGGACTAGCGGGAGGCCAAGAGCAGTTCTTC. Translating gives CASSPGLAGGQEQFF.

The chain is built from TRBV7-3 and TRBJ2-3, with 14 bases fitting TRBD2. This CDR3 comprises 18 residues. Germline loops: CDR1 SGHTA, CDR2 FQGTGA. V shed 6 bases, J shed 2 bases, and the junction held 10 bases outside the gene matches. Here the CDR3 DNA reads TGTGCCAGCAGACCGAGACTAGCGGGGGGGCTTTACACAGATACGCAGTATTTT. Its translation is CASRPRLAGGLYTDTQYF.

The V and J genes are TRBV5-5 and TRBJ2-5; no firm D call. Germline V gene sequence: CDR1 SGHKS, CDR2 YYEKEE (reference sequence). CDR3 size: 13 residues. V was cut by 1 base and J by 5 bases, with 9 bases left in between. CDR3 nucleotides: TGTGCCAGCAGCTTGATTGGTGACGAGACCCAGTACTTC. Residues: CASSLIGDETQYF.

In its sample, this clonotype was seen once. This CDR3 is CASSPGQPGSGELFF. In nucleotides, the CDR3 is TGTGCCAGCAGCCCCGGACAGCCAGGGTCCGGGGAGCTGTTTTTT. The chain employs TRBV12-3 or TRBV12-4 and TRBJ2-2; D perhaps matches TRBD1 (6 bases). Trimming left V 6 bases short and J 6 bases short, with 17 bases between. The CDR3 has 15 amino acids.

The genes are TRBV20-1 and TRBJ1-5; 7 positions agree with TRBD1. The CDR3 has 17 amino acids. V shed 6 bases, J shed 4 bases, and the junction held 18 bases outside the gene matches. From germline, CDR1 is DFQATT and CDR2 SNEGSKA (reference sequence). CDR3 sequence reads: CSAAATGYFTSNQPQHF. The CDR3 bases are TGCAGTGCCGCGGCGACAGGGTATTTCACTTCAAATCAGCCCCAGCATTTT.

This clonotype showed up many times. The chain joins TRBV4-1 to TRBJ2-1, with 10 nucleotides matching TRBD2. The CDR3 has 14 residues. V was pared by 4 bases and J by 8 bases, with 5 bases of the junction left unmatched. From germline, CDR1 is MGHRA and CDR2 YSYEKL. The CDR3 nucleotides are TGCGCCAGCAGCCTCCAACTAGCGGGGCATGAGCAGTTCTTC. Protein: CASSLQLAGHEQFF.

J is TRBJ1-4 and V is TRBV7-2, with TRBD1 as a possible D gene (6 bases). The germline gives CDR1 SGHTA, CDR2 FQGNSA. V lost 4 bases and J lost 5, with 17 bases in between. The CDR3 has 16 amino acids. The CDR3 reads CASSSPEQGRNEKLFF. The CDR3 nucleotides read TGTGCCAGCAGCTCACCCGAACAGGGCAGAAATGAAAAACTGTTTTTT.